This T cell receptor beta chain was observed in a study of OX40 agonist ivuxolimab in advanced cancers. Overall study: The patients got ivuxolimab, which is an agonistic anti-OX40 (CD134) antibody. Head and neck, renal cell, melanoma or hepatocellular carcinoma were the cancers that dose-escalation patients had. Study-wide findings and caveats: At 0.1 to 3.0 mg/kg and by week 6, CD4+ and CD8+ T cells in the blood had expanded clonally. The mean number of expanded clones was higher in CD8+ T cells than in CD4+.

The V end lost 4 bases, the J end lost 5 bases, and 8 bases lay between the germline ends. The germline CDR1 and CDR2 sequences are MNHNY and SVGAGI (reference sequence). CDR3 length: 13 residues. Points on this clone: Its specificity is unknown.

This table comes from immunoSEQ multiplex PCR, and its TCRdb copy is limited to in-frame clones, with some not included. This table holds around 60,000 clones, 80% to 95% found once. This sequence was found in an adult with an advanced solid tumor such as melanoma, head and neck, liver or kidney cancer. Specimen: CD4+ or CD8+ T cells sorted from blood, collected in a trial of the OX40 agonist ivuxolimab. The V and J genes are TRBV6-6 and TRBJ1-4; no clear D gene. The CDR3 is CASSFYTNEKLFF. DNA of the CDR3: TGTGCCAGCAGTTTCTACACCAATGAAAAACTGTTTTTT.